The 10 T cell receptor beta chains below come from one sample, sequenced in a study of OX40 agonist ivuxolimab in advanced cancers. Data came from immunoSEQ multiplex PCR; TCRdb stores just in-frame clones and leaves some out. The data show approximately 74,000 clones, 90% to 95% seen once. The specimen was CD4+ or CD8+ T cells sorted from blood, collected in a trial of the OX40 agonist ivuxolimab. These TCRs come from an adult with an advanced solid tumor such as melanoma, head and neck, liver or kidney cancer.

V is TRBV6-6 and J is TRBJ1-2, with unresolved D. Germline V lookup: CDR1 MNHNY, CDR2 SVGAGI (reference sequence). The CDR3 sequence is 11 residues long. V lost 8 bases and J 8 bases, leaving 12 bases between the germline ends. CDR3 residues: CASLLGWGYTF. The CDR3, as DNA: TGTGCCAGCCTACTTGGGTGGGGCTACACCTTC.

V and J are TRBV5-8 and TRBJ1-1, with a weak D call TRBD1 (5 bases). V lost 4 bases and J 5 bases, leaving 18 bases between the germline ends. CDR1 is SGHTS, CDR2 YDEGEE, per germline. The CDR3 extends over 15 amino acids. The DNA for the CDR3 is TGTGCCAGCAGCCATTGGAAGGGGCCGGATACTGAAGCTTTCTTT. Translating gives CASSHWKGPDTEAFF.

V gene TRBV7-2 combines with J gene TRBJ2-5; D is ambiguous. Germline V gives CDR1 SGHTA, CDR2 FQGNSA. V dropped 1 base and J dropped 5 bases, with 17 bases sitting between them. The CDR3 runs to 16 residues. The CDR3 here is CASSLGVRSSAETQYF. DNA for the CDR3: TGTGCCAGCAGCTTAGGAGTCCGCTCCTCAGCGGAGACCCAGTACTTC.

This clone came up once. The chain employs TRBV27 and TRBJ1-1, with D hard to call. Between the trimmed V and J ends, which lost 6 bases and 3 bases, there was a span of 14 bases. Germline V gene lookup returns CDR1 MNHEY and CDR2 SMNVEV (reference sequence). This CDR3 is built from 14 residues. The CDR3 protein is CASSPVGLDTEAFF. CDR3 DNA: TGTGCCAGCAGCCCGGTTGGTTTGGACACTGAAGCTTTCTTT.

The rearrangement uses TRBV4-3 and TRBJ2-7; no clear D. Germline V gene lookup returns CDR1 LGHNA and CDR2 YSLEER. This CDR3 region has 13 residues. V gave up 4 bases and J gave up 6 bases, with 13 bases separating them. CDR3 region: CASSLDRQREQYF. The CDR3, as DNA: TGCGCCAGCAGCCTTGATCGACAACGCGAGCAGTACTTC.

The V and J genes are TRBV7-6 and TRBJ2-7; 7 nucleotides line up with TRBD1. In germline, CDR1 is SGHVS, CDR2 FNYEAQ. This CDR3 comprises 13 residues. V lost 5 bases and J lost 0; bases outside the gene matches: 1. CDR3 sequence: CASSRDSSYEQYF. The CDR3 DNA reads TGTGCCAGCAGCCGGGACAGCTCCTACGAGCAGTACTTC.

This clone appeared once. V gene TRBV19 combines with J gene TRBJ2-1; D uncertain. V was cut by 0 bases and J by 12 bases, with 18 bases left in between. CDR1 is LNHDA, CDR2 SQIVND, per germline (reference sequence). This CDR3 comprises 15 residues. CDR3 DNA sequence: TGTGCCAGTAGTATAGATCTAGTAGAATTAGGAGCGCAGTTCTTC. It yields the protein CASSIDLVELGAQFF.

This clone was detected only once. The genes are TRBV19 and TRBJ1-3, with D hard to call. Germline V gene lookup returns CDR1 LNHDA and CDR2 SQIVND (reference sequence). The V end lost 2 bases, the J end lost 2 bases, and 4 bases lay between the germline ends. The CDR3 consists of 13 residues. The CDR3 DNA follows: TGTGCCAGTAGTATACGGCCTGGAAACACCATATATTTT. It codes for CASSIRPGNTIYF. The variable domain in full, completed from reference TRBV19 and TRBJ1-3, reads DGGITQSPKYLFRKEGQNVTLSCEQNLNHDAMYWYRQDPGQGLRLIYYSQIVNDFQKGDIAEGYSVSREKKESFPLTVTSAQKNPTAFYLCASSIRPGNTIYFGEGSWLTVV.

This rearrangement joins TRBV7-2 to TRBJ2-7; 9 positions match TRBD1. The V gene end was trimmed by 2 bases and the J gene end by 4 bases; junction bases not matched to a gene: 3. The CDR3 is 14 amino acids. Per the germline V gene, CDR1 is SGHTA and CDR2 is FQGNSA. The DNA for the CDR3 is TGTGCCAGCAGCTTACCGGGACAGGGATACGAGCAGTACTTC. Translating it yields CASSLPGQGYEQYF.

V gene TRBV27 combines with J gene TRBJ1-5, with D possibly matching TRBD1 (6 bases). Germline V gene data show CDR1 as MNHEY and CDR2 as SMNVEV (reference sequence). The CDR3 has 16 amino acids. V lost 6 bases and J lost 2, with 17 bases in between. CDR3 nucleotides: TGTGCCAGCAGCCATACCGGGACAAGGGGCAATCAGCCCCAGCATTTT. Its translation is CASSHTGTRGNQPQHF.